This T cell receptor beta chain came from a study of blood T cells in healthy people across ages. Study overall: There was about one barcoded beta molecule captured by template switching per two T cells.

About this clonotype itself: The germline gene is not matched at one end of the junction; a read error may be the cause.

Russia was home to the donors, healthy Caucasian individuals aged about 6 to 90. At least 5 micrograms of total RNA were extracted per sample. The CDR3 runs to 18 residues. From germline, CDR1 is MNHEY and CDR2 SVGEGT. Through a sample-barcoded 5' primer and a J-beta primer mix, a second PCR was run for roughly 7 to 11 cycles. CDR3-containing paired-end reads numbering at least 2.5 million came from each sample. TCRdb ran MiXCR on the 5' RACE reads and lists one entry per CDR3 protein. This sample carries approximately 940,000 distinct CDR3 sequences, 45% to 50% of them seen once, and the ten largest clones take around an eighth.

This clonotype was obtained from a man aged 25 to 40 in good health. The sample taken for sequencing was blood. The chain is built from TRBV6-2 or TRBV6-3 and TRBJ2-1; TRBD2 agrees at 8 bases. The CDR3 DNA reads as TGTGCCAGCAGTCCCGGGACTAGTCGGGTAAGGTCCTACGATGAGCAGTTCTTC. It encodes CASSPGTSRVRSYDEQFF.